These 6 T cell receptor beta chains were all obtained from the same sample, sequenced in a study of PD-L1 blockade in urothelial cancer. The data were produced by immunoSEQ multiplex PCR, yet TCRdb's version contains in-frame clones alone and is incomplete. Here the sample spans tens of thousands of clones, around 90% being singletons. Time point described: pretreatment peripheral blood. The material sequenced was PBMCs, taken around atezolizumab (anti-PD-L1) treatment. The source is a man in his sixties with urothelial cancer.

This clone showed up just a few times. The chain combines TRBV19 with TRBJ1-5; D gene unclear. This CDR3 contains 14 residues. Trimming left V 3 bases short and J 4 bases short, with 10 bases between. Germline loops: CDR1 LNHDA, CDR2 SQIVND (reference sequence). The CDR3 DNA sequence: TGTGCCAGTAGTATGGGTCAGGTTAATCAGCCCCAGCATTTT. It is translated as CASSMGQVNQPQHF.

Notes on this clone: Distinct nucleotide sequences in the sample also encode this CDR3. The chain carries TRBV5-1 and TRBJ1-2; 7 positions match TRBD1. The CDR3 runs to 14 residues. Germline V CDR1 and CDR2: SGHRS, YFSETQ. The trim removed 0 bases at V and 1 base at J, leaving 0 bases unmatched. CDR3 loop: CASSLGQGNYGYTF. CDR3 bases: TGCGCCAGCAGCTTGGGACAGGGTAACTATGGCTACACCTTC. The full variable domain, rest sourced from reference TRBV5-1 and TRBJ1-2, is KAGVTQTPRYLIKTRGQQVTLSCSPISGHRSVSWYQQTPGQGLQFLFEYFSETQRNKGNFPGRFSGRQFSNSRSEMNVSTLELGDSALYLCASSLGQGNYGYTFGSGTRLTVV.

The chain uses TRBV29-1 and TRBJ1-1; D not certain. CDR1 is SQVTM and CDR2 is ANQGSEA in the germline V gene. This CDR3 has 12 amino acids. The ends were cut back, 3 bases at V and 5 bases at J, with 10 bases in the middle. DNA of the CDR3: TGCAGCGTTGAGTGGGCTCGAACTGAAGCTTTCTTT. Its protein is CSVEWARTEAFF. The full variable domain, in which reference TRBV29-1 and TRBJ1-1 provide the parts outside the CDR3, is SAVISQKPSRDICQRGTSLTIQCQVDSQVTMMFWYRQQPGQSLTLIATANQGSEATYESGFVIDKFPISRPNLTFSTLTVSNMSPEDSSIYLCSVEWARTEAFFGQGTRLTVV.

This rearrangement joins TRBV18 to TRBJ2-5; D not certain. CDR3 size: 12 residues. Trimming removed 3 bases from V and 2 bases from J, with 4 bases in between. The germline CDR1 and CDR2 sequences are KGHSH and LQKENI. CDR3 sequence reads: CASSPQQETQYF. The CDR3 DNA follows: TGTGCCAGCTCACCTCAACAAGAGACCCAGTACTTC.

The CDR3 loop is CASSLVSGWIDTQYF. In DNA form, the CDR3 reads TGTGCCAGCAGCTTAGTCTCGGGATGGATAGATACGCAGTATTTT. The rearrangement joins TRBV7-9 to TRBJ2-3; maybe TRBD2 (5 bases). V was cut by 1 base and J by 5 bases, with 13 bases left in between. The V gene's germline CDR1 is SEHNR and CDR2 FQNEAQ (reference sequence). The CDR3 spans 15 residues.

This chain links TRBV27 with TRBJ2-5; 9 bases match TRBD2. Germline V lookup: CDR1 MNHEY, CDR2 SMNVEV (reference sequence). Losses at the gene ends were 5 bases for V and 2 bases for J; bases not matched to a gene: 9. CDR3 length: 16 residues. The CDR3 spells CASSSTSGQKQETQYF. CDR3 DNA: TGTGCCAGCAGTAGCACTAGCGGGCAAAAACAAGAGACCCAGTACTTC.